This is a list of T cell receptor beta chains from one sample in a study of T cell changes during pregnancy in multiple sclerosis. TCRdb's table, derived via immunoSEQ multiplex PCR, lists solely in-frame clones and lacks some. Among 40,000 to 55,000 clones listed, approximately 92% were seen once. Source: CD8+ T cells from peripheral blood mononuclear cells, taken after pregnancy. These receptors originate from a female donor with multiple sclerosis, enrolled in a pregnancy study. CDR3s include the opening cysteine and the closing phenylalanine or tryptophan. D genes are given only for firm matches. Not all rows give a size; the values are once, few, many and, for expanded clones, a class.

V	D	size	J	CDR3	DNA
TRBV10-1	TRBD2	.	TRBJ2-7	CASSETGLAGMGQYF	TGCGCCAGCAGTGAAACGGGACTAGCGGGGATGGGGCAGTACTTC
TRBV2	.	.	TRBJ2-7	CASSEYYEQYF	TGTGCCAGCAGTGAATACTACGAGCAGTACTTC
TRBV4-3	.	.	TRBJ1-1	CASSQDNRDTEAFF	TGCGCCAGCAGCCAAGACAACCGGGACACTGAAGCTTTCTTT
TRBV27	TRBD1	.	TRBJ1-1	CASSVRQGLSMNTEAFF	TGTGCCAGCAGTGTTAGACAGGGGCTATCTATGAACACTGAAGCTTTCTTT
TRBV7-9	.	.	TRBJ2-7	CASSLLAEGEQYF	TGTGCCAGCAGCTTATTGGCCGAGGGCGAGCAGTACTTC
TRBV7-2	TRBD1	.	TRBJ1-2	CASSLGTGGSGYTF	TGTGCCAGCAGCTTAGGGACAGGGGGCTCTGGCTACACCTTC
TRBV7-6	.	.	TRBJ1-2	CASSLADSFYGYTF	TGTGCCAGCAGCTTAGCCGACAGCTTCTATGGCTACACCTTC
TRBV11-2	TRBD1	.	TRBJ1-2	CASSFKRDRAKRGYTF	TGTGCCAGCAGCTTTAAGCGTGACAGGGCTAAGCGTGGCTACACCTTC
TRBV27	TRBD2	.	TRBJ2-4	CASSPSGALRTKNIQYF	TGTGCCAGCAGTCCCAGCGGGGCACTCCGAACCAAAAACATTCAGTACTTC
TRBV19	TRBD1	.	TRBJ1-2	CASSPGQGSFGGYTF	TGTGCCAGTAGTCCGGGACAGGGGTCCTTCGGGGGCTACACCTTC
TRBV7-9	TRBD1	.	TRBJ2-7	CASSPRPGTANSYEQYF	TGTGCCAGCAGCCCTCGACCCGGGACAGCAAACTCCTACGAGCAGTACTTC
TRBV6-6	.	.	TRBJ1-5	CASSYGGAQPQHF	TGTGCCAGCAGTTACGGGGGGGCCCAGCCCCAGCATTTT
TRBV6-5	.	.	TRBJ1-2	CASSDRSPLGYTF	TGTGCCAGCAGTGACAGATCCCCCTTAGGCTACACCTTC
TRBV5-6	TRBD1	.	TRBJ2-7	CASSSGQGRYEQYF	TGTGCCAGCAGCTCCGGACAGGGTCGGTACGAGCAGTACTTC
TRBV4-1	.	.	TRBJ2-7	CASSQEGAGMIYEQYF	TGCGCCAGCAGCCAAGAGGGGGCAGGAATGATTTACGAGCAGTACTTC
TRBV27	TRBD1	.	TRBJ1-1	CASRTGYTEAFF	TGTGCCAGCCGGACAGGGTACACTGAAGCTTTCTTT
TRBV7-6	.	.	TRBJ1-5	CASSFLRQPQHF	TGTGCCAGCAGCTTTCTACGTCAGCCCCAGCATTTT
TRBV7-9	.	.	TRBJ2-7	CASSLVDPYEQYF	TGTGCCAGCAGCTTAGTAGATCCCTACGAGCAGTACTTC
TRBV7-2	TRBD1	.	TRBJ2-7	CASSARTGSYEQYF	TGTGCCAGCAGCGCTCGGACAGGGAGCTACGAGCAGTACTTC
TRBV14	.	.	TRBJ2-4	CASSRGRLAKGDIQYF	TGTGCCAGCAGCCGCGGACGGTTAGCCAAAGGGGACATTCAGTACTTC
TRBV19	TRBD1	.	TRBJ1-3	CASSPGTGIVYTIYF	TGTGCCAGTAGCCCTGGGACAGGGATCGTCTACACCATATATTTT
TRBV30	.	once	TRBJ1-1	CAWSAAGGTEAFF	TGTGCCTGGAGTGCCGCGGGGGGCACTGAAGCTTTCTTT
TRBV7-3	TRBD2	.	TRBJ2-7	CASSPEGGEGGEQYF	TGTGCCAGCAGCCCTGAGGGTGGGGAGGGAGGCGAGCAGTACTTC
TRBV27	TRBD1	.	TRBJ1-5	CASSSQGANQPQHF	TGTGCCAGCAGTTCTCAGGGGGCGAATCAGCCCCAGCATTTT
TRBV9	TRBD1	.	TRBJ1-3	CASSSGGSGNTIYF	TGTGCCAGCTCCTCAGGGGGCTCGGGAAACACCATATATTTT
TRBV6-5	.	.	TRBJ1-2	CASSLGRRVFGYTF	TGTGCCAGCAGTTTGGGCCGCAGGGTATTTGGCTACACCTTC
TRBV9	.	.	TRBJ1-1	CASSVGGTTEAFF	TGTGCCAGCAGCGTTGGGGGGACCACTGAAGCTTTCTTT
TRBV30	.	.	TRBJ1-1	CAWRPFSQVWAFF	TGTGCCTGGAGGCCCTTCTCTCAGGTTTGGGCTTTCTTT
TRBV6-4	.	.	TRBJ1-1	CASSDSDGANTEAFF	TGTGCCAGCAGTGACTCGGATGGGGCTAACACTGAAGCTTTCTTT
TRBV5-1	TRBD1	.	TRBJ2-3	CASLPLTGSSTDTQYF	TGCGCCAGCTTACCTTTGACAGGGAGTAGCACAGATACGCAGTATTTT
TRBV5-1	.	.	TRBJ2-1	CASSWVRTDYNEQFF	TGCGCCAGCAGCTGGGTTAGGACAGACTACAATGAGCAGTTCTTC
TRBV27	.	.	TRBJ2-5	CASSRKGQGGRGTQYF	TGTGCCAGCAGTCGTAAAGGGCAGGGCGGAAGGGGGACCCAGTACTTC
TRBV7-6	.	.	TRBJ1-1	CASSSDRQANTEAFF	TGTGCCAGCAGCTCAGACAGACAGGCGAACACTGAAGCTTTCTTT
TRBV9	.	once	TRBJ2-3	CASSLPGTHLLATQYF	TGTGCCAGCAGTTTACCCGGGACTCACCTCTTGGCTACGCAGTATTTT
TRBV27	.	.	TRBJ2-7	CASSPFTSSKNTDSSYEQYF	TGTGCCAGCAGTCCATTTACCTCATCCAAGAACACCGACAGCTCCTACGAGCAGTACTTC
TRBV27	TRBD2	.	TRBJ2-3	CASNGSGRRTDTQYF	TGTGCCAGCAACGGCAGCGGGAGGAGAACAGATACGCAGTATTTT
TRBV9	TRBD2	.	TRBJ2-3	CASSATSGGARATDTQYF	TGTGCCAGCAGCGCGACTAGCGGGGGGGCCCGGGCCACAGATACGCAGTATTTT
TRBV7-9	.	.	TRBJ1-5	CASSRGESSQHF	TGTGCCAGCAGTCGAGGCGAGTCGTCCCAGCATTTT
TRBV6-1	.	.	TRBJ1-3	CASSDGSSGNTIYF	TGTGCCAGCAGTGACGGTAGCTCTGGAAACACCATATATTTT
TRBV27	.	.	TRBJ2-7	CASSLGTEGEQYF	TGTGCCAGCAGTTTGGGGACTGAGGGCGAGCAGTACTTC
TRBV21-1	.	.	TRBJ2-3	CASSLRLAGGSTQYF	TGTGCCAGCAGCTTAAGACTAGCGGGAGGGAGTACGCAGTATTTT
TRBV4-1	.	.	TRBJ2-7	CASSQDPGGLYEQYF	TGCGCCAGCAGCCAAGATCCGGGGGGCCTCTACGAGCAGTACTTC
TRBV30	TRBD1	once	TRBJ1-2	CAWYLTGIHGYTF	TGTGCCTGGTACCTGACAGGGATCCATGGCTACACCTTC
TRBV30	TRBD1	.	TRBJ1-2	CAWVTGTGYLYGYTF	TGTGCCTGGGTAACCGGGACAGGATACCTCTATGGCTACACCTTC
TRBV27	.	.	TRBJ2-5	CASSSQKETQYF	TGTGCCAGCAGTTCCCAAAAAGAGACCCAGTACTTC
TRBV7-9	.	.	TRBJ1-1	CASSSGQSPEAFF	TGTGCCAGCAGCTCAGGACAGAGTCCTGAAGCTTTCTTT
TRBV30	TRBD1	.	TRBJ1-1	CAWSPGQVNTEAFF	TGCGCCTGGAGCCCCGGACAGGTGAACACTGAAGCTTTCTTT
TRBV5-5	TRBD1	.	TRBJ2-7	CASSWGQGWGNEQYF	TGTGCCAGCAGCTGGGGACAGGGGTGGGGAAACGAGCAGTACTTC
TRBV27	TRBD2	.	TRBJ2-7	CASGGLAGGNEQYF	TGTGCCAGCGGGGGACTAGCGGGAGGTAACGAGCAGTACTTC
TRBV9	.	.	TRBJ2-7	CASSVVGGAEQYF	TGTGCCAGCAGCGTAGTGGGGGGTGCCGAGCAGTACTTC
TRBV25-1	.	few	TRBJ1-6	CASSDAGDSSPLHF	TGTGCCAGCAGTGATGCCGGGGATAGTTCACCCCTCCACTTT
TRBV4-1	TRBD2	.	TRBJ2-2	CASSQDPSGGAAGELFF	TGCGCCAGCAGCCAAGATCCTAGCGGGGGGGCAGCCGGGGAGCTGTTTTTT
TRBV4-3	TRBD2	.	TRBJ2-1	CASSLYGGADSSYNEQFF	TGCGCCAGCAGCCTGTACGGGGGGGCCGATAGCTCCTACAATGAGCAGTTCTTC